This T cell receptor beta chain is drawn from a study of blood T cell repertoires in COVID-19 (dated by TCRdb to the early 2020s). Looking at the study overall: Samples covering the acute and convalescent phases of COVID-19 were provided by collaborators in the United States, Italy and Spain. Sample metadata almost always included a de-identified subject ID, COVID-19 status, age in years and sex. HLA class I and class II types, where available, came from metadata supplied by the sample provider rather than from assay-based typing. The repertoires were released in a freely available public database intended as a resource for research on the immune response to SARS-CoV-2. Samples came from the ongoing ImmuneRACE study (first 160 participants) plus 1,254 subjects from 6 global collaborators. Deeply sampled blood TCRbeta repertoires from subjects exposed to, actively infected with, or recovered from COVID-19 were included in the dataset. The material from the prospective study consisted of cDNA or gDNA derived from T cells, B-cell-depleted T cells, or PBMCs. Broader findings and caveats from the paper: How much clinical and demographic metadata was included differed by source and by participant, and the metadata was provided uncurated.

V gives up 3 bases and J gives up 3 bases, and the segment between their germline ends measures 10 bases. The CDR3 sequence holds 14 residues, the cysteine and phenylalanine included. Only the CDR3 DNA is retained, 42 bases long and in frame from the first base. CDR1 and CDR2 are drawn from the germline V gene: MGHRA, YSYEKL. TCRbeta CDR3 regions were amplified from genomic DNA using the immunoSEQ Assay, a bias-controlled multiplex PCR. The study's processing was this. The number of nucleated cells in each sample was estimated from the amplification of reference gene primers within the assay. To quantify the absolute abundance of each unique TCRbeta CDR3 rearrangement, sequence reads were collapsed and filtered. Productive Simpson clonality was computed per sample as the square root of Simpson's diversity index over productive rearrangements. What TCRdb holds here is the immuneACCESS table cut down to in-frame rearrangements. Part of the clones is not present; checked against another copy, under half of the missing clones reflect an unresolved V gene, and the others are unexplained. That table furnishes V, J and clone size, whereas the DNA furnished D and trimming. This sample has approximately 210,000 clones in its table, and just over 85% of those were observed once. Jointly, the top ten make up roughly 1.5% of the sample.

Whole blood was collected in K2EDTA tubes by collaborating institutions according to the institutions' own protocols. Collaborator samples were shipped for TCRbeta analysis as frozen whole blood, isolated PBMCs, or DNA extracted from either sample type. With respect to this clone: There is no known antigen for this receptor. No clone much larger than this one lies a single base away; base qualities are absent.

The clonotype originates from a man between 18 and 35 years old with active or convalescent COVID-19. Specimen: peripheral blood. The chain was built from TRBV4-1 and TRBJ2-3; TRBD2 might be the D gene, on 6 matching bases. For the CDR3, the sequence is CASSQTRVTDTQYF. The bases are TGCGCCAGCAGCCAGACTAGGGTGACAGATACGCAGTATTTT.